The 18 T cell receptor beta chains presented below share a single source sample, sequenced in a study of blood T cells in healthy people across ages. Next came a second PCR, run for about 6 to 12 cycles, which used a sample-barcoded 5' primer along with a J-beta primer mix. A single record per CDR3 protein comes from TCRdb applying MiXCR to the 5' RACE reads. The table has approximately 810,000 distinct CDR3 sequences, around 30% seen once. The sequencing sample was made of blood. These receptors were taken from a woman at least 80 years old in good health.

The chain joins TRBV5-5 to TRBJ2-3; unclear D gene. Germline assignment: CDR1 SGHKS and CDR2 YYEKEE (reference sequence). The V and J ends lost 2 bases and 1 base respectively, with 11 bases between them. The CDR3 sequence is 15 residues long. CDR3 region: CASSFVGLGTDTQYF. CDR3 DNA: TGTGCCAGCAGCTTCGTGGGTTTGGGCACAGATACGCAGTATTTT. Full variable domain (outside the CDR3, taken from reference TRBV5-5 and TRBJ2-3): DAGVTQSPTHLIKTRGQQVTLRCSPISGHKSVSWYQQVLGQGPQFIFQYYEKEERGRGNFPDRFSARQFPNYSSELNVNALLLGDSALYLCASSFVGLGTDTQYFGPGTRLTVL.

The chain carries TRBV6-5 and TRBJ2-5; 9 nucleotides line up with TRBD1. Unmatched junction bases numbered 16, after V lost 6 bases and J lost 11 bases. The CDR3 has 15 residues. Germline V gene data show CDR1 as MNHEY and CDR2 as SVGAGI. The CDR3 nucleotides are TGTGCCAGCAGCCGACAGGGGGTAGGTTACAATGAGCAGTACTTC. It translates to CASSRQGVGYNEQYF.

DNA for the CDR3: TGTGCCAGCAGCTTGGGGCTCAGCTCTGGGGCCAACGTCCTGACTTTC. Residues: CASSLGLSSGANVLTF. This chain uses TRBV7-2 with TRBJ2-6, with TRBD1 as a possible D gene (5 bases). CDR1 is SGHTA and CDR2 is FQGNSA in the germline V gene. The CDR3 is made up of 16 amino acids. The V end was cut by 3 bases, the J end by 0 bases, with 9 bases between.

The rearrangement joins TRBV2 to TRBJ2-5, with D perhaps matching TRBD2 (6 bases). The J call may be mistaken, given a closer DNA end match to TRBJ2-7. Germline assignment: CDR1 SNHLY and CDR2 FYNNEI. The CDR3 is 14 amino acids. The CDR3: CASGKGGNSYEQYF. The CDR3 nucleotides are TGTGCCAGCGGTAAGGGCGGGAATTCCTACGAGCAGTACTTC.

This clonotype was recorded many times. V and J are TRBV7-2 and TRBJ2-3, with TRBD1 identical over 9 bases. The CDR3 runs 16 residues. CDR1 is SGHTA, CDR2 FQGNSA, per germline. The V gene end was trimmed by 6 bases and the J gene end by 4 bases; junction bases not matched to a gene: 11. CDR3 residues: CASRHPGTGRADTQYF. The CDR3 coding sequence is TGTGCCAGCAGACATCCCGGGACAGGGAGGGCAGATACGCAGTATTTT.

For this clonotype: A much larger clone sits a single nucleotide away, making a read error possible. Here the CDR3 omits its conserved ending phenylalanine or tryptophan, so a read error is the likely source. The chain combines TRBV6-6 with TRBJ2-3; D is possibly TRBD1 (5 bases). This CDR3 has 11 amino acids. V dropped 5 bases and J dropped 6 bases, with 6 bases sitting between them. Germline loops: CDR1 MNHNY, CDR2 SVGAGI (reference sequence). The CDR3 reads CASSNRDTQYS. In nucleotides, the CDR3 is TGTGCCAGCAGTAACAGGGATACGCAGTATTCT.

This chain joins TRBV12-3 or TRBV12-4 and TRBJ2-3, with 10 positions matching TRBD2. This CDR3 region has 16 residues. V was clipped by 5 bases and J by 7 bases; unmatched bases: 12. CDR3 loop: CASSLGASGSWNTQYF. DNA for the CDR3: TGTGCCAGCAGTCTCGGGGCTAGCGGGAGTTGGAATACGCAGTATTTT.

A word on this clonotype: A read error may produce the germline difference seen at one junction end. V and J are TRBV19 and TRBJ1-4; D ambiguous. The CDR3 covers 13 residues. Germline V gene data show CDR1 as LNHDA and CDR2 as SQIVND (reference sequence). CDR3 protein: CASSEATDEKLFF. The CDR3 DNA sequence: TGTGCCAGTTCGGAGGCAACTGATGAAAAACTGTTTTTT.

There are many counts of this clonotype. V is TRBV7-2 and J is TRBJ2-7, with D perhaps matching TRBD1 (5 bases). The CDR3 contains 15 residues. The V gene lost 5 bases and the J gene lost 2 bases, with 16 bases spanning the gap. Per germline, CDR1 SGHTA and CDR2 FQGNSA. In DNA, the CDR3 is TGTGCCAGCAGCCTCGACAGTTCAACTCCCTACGAGCAGTACTTC. The encoded protein is CASSLDSSTPYEQYF.

This clonotype has a handful of counts. The chain joins TRBV5-1 to TRBJ2-2; no reliable D call. CDR1 and CDR2 from the germline V gene are SGHRS and YFSETQ. Trimming pared 1 base from V and 3 bases from J, leaving 10 bases between. CDR3 length: 15 amino acids. In DNA form, the CDR3 reads TGCGCCAGCAGCTTGCCAGATTTATACACCGGGGAGCTGTTTTTT. This sequence encodes CASSLPDLYTGELFF.

J is TRBJ1-1 and V is TRBV4-3; the match to TRBD1 covers 7 bases. The CDR3 runs to 13 residues. Germline trimming cut 3 bases from V and 11 bases from J; bases unmatched to any gene: 9. Per the germline V gene, CDR1 is LGHNA and CDR2 is YSLEER. The chain's CDR3 is CASSQTFRGAAFF. The CDR3 DNA follows: TGCGCCAGCAGCCAGACCTTCAGGGGGGCTGCTTTCTTT.

The chain joins TRBV5-1 to TRBJ2-7; no clear D. V was shortened by 2 bases and J by 1 base, with 7 bases between the two germline ends. Germline lookup yields CDR1 SGHRS and CDR2 YFSETQ. The length of the CDR3 is 13 residues. Written as DNA, the CDR3 is TGCGCCAGCAGCTTCGAGGTATCCTACGAGCAGTACTTC. It encodes CASSFEVSYEQYF.

This clonotype was observed many times. The chain links TRBV6-2 or TRBV6-3 to TRBJ2-5; tentatively, D is TRBD2 (5 bases). There are 14 residues in the CDR3. Germline V lookup: CDR1 MNHEY, CDR2 SVGEGT. With 0 bases removed from V and 6 bases from J, the gap between germline ends came to 11 bases. The CDR3 spells CASSYSVGVQTQYF. The CDR3 DNA sequence: TGTGCCAGCAGTTACTCGGTCGGGGTACAGACCCAGTACTTC.

As concerns this clonotype: Likely a read error: the CDR3 ends without its conserved phenylalanine or tryptophan. The chain carries TRBV7-2 and TRBJ2-3; 7 bases are shared with TRBD2. Germline loops: CDR1 SGHTA, CDR2 FQGNSA. The CDR3 runs 14 residues. J gave up 2 bases and V 6 bases, and 5 bases lay outside the gene matches. CDR3 in DNA: TGTGCCAGCAGGTCCGGGACTAACACAGATACGCAGTATTGT. Encoded protein: CASRSGTNTDTQYC.

Regarding this clonotype: A much larger clone lies a single base off, so this may be a read error. CDR3: CASSYRQGKETQCF. CDR3 DNA: TGTGCCAGCAGCTATCGACAGGGAAAAGAGACCCAGTGCTTC. The V and J genes are TRBV11-3 and TRBJ2-7; TRBD1 agrees at 7 bases. Germline-derived CDR1 and CDR2 are SGHNT and YENEEA. This CDR3 contains 14 residues.

This clonotype was counted only a few times. This may come from a read error, since a much larger clone is one base off. This chain uses TRBV4-3 with TRBJ2-5, with 11 bases fitting TRBD1. V shed 3 bases and J 5 bases; nucleotides not matched to a gene: 5. Germline loops: CDR1 LGHNA, CDR2 YSLEER. The CDR3 runs to 15 residues. The CDR3 region is CASSQGQGGGETQYF. CDR3 in DNA: TGCGCCAGCAGCCAGGGACAGGGGGGCGGGGAGACCCAGTACTTC.

Comment on this clonotype: This may be a read error, as it is one base from a much larger clone. This CDR3 is CASSLAASGGPSSYNEQYF. The CDR3 DNA reads as TGTGCCAGCAGCTTAGCGGCTAGCGGGGGCCCCAGCTCCTACAATGAGCAGTACTTC. This chain uses TRBV7-2 with TRBJ2-1, with 10 bases fitting TRBD2. The J call could be wrong; TRBJ2-7 is a better fit for the DNA end. The CDR3 runs 19 residues. Looked up from germline, CDR1 is SGHTA and CDR2 is FQGNSA.

This clonotype showed up just a few times. The chain employs TRBV29-1 and TRBJ2-3; TRBD2 matches 8 bases. This CDR3 comprises 19 residues. CDR1 SQVTM and CDR2 ANQGSEA come from the germline V gene. V lost 1 base to trimming and J lost 4 bases; unmatched junction nucleotides: 19. The CDR3 nucleotides are TGCAGCGTTGAAGTTTTTGTTCGGCCTCCAGCGGGGGTTGCAGATACGCAGTATTTT. This codes for CSVEVFVRPPAGVADTQYF.